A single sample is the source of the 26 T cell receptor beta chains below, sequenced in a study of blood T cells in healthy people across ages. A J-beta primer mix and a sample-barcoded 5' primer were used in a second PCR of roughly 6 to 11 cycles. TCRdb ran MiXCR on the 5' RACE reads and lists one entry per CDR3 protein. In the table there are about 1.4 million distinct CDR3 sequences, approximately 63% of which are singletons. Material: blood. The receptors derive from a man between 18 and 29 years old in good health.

The CDR3 reads CARLSWGTRDSERLFF. The CDR3 bases are TGTGCCAGACTCTCGTGGGGCACCCGAGATTCTGAGAGACTGTTTTTT. The gene calls are TRBV5-3 and TRBJ1-4, with a possible D match to TRBD1 (5 bases). TRBV5-3 is an open reading frame whose function is uncertain. The V end lost 7 bases, the J end lost 13 bases, and 29 bases lay between the germline ends. CDR3 length: 16 amino acids.

The DNA of the CDR3 is TGCGCCAGCAGCCAAGATGGTAGGACAGGGTCCGACGAGCAGTACTTC. It yields the protein CASSQDGRTGSDEQYF. V and J are TRBV4-1 and TRBJ2-4, with 8 bases lining up with TRBD1. The J call is doubtful: the DNA matches TRBJ2-7 better. Germline V lookup: CDR1 MGHRA, CDR2 YSYEKL. The CDR3 has 16 amino acids.

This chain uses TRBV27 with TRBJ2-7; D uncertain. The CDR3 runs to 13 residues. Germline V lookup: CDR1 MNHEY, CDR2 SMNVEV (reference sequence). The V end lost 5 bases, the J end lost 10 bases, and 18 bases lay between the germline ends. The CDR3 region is CASSPRAQEIQYF. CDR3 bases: TGTGCCAGCAGTCCTAGGGCCCAAGAGATCCAGTACTTC.

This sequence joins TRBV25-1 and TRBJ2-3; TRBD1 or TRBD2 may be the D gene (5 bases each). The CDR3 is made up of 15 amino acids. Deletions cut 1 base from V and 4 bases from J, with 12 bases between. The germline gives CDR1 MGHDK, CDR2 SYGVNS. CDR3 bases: TGTGCCAGCAGTGAATCGGTGGGGGTGGCAGATACGCAGTATTTT. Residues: CASSESVGVADTQYF.

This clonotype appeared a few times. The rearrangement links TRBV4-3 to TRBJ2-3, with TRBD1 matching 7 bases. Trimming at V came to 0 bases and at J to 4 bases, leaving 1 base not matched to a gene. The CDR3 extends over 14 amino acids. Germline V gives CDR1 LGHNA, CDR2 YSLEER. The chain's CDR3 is CASSQERGPDTQYF. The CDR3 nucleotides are TGCGCCAGCAGCCAAGAGAGGGGGCCAGATACGCAGTATTTT.

Here the CDR3 DNA reads TGTGCCAGCAGTGACAGGACCCTTAGCACAGATACGCAGTATTTT. It translates to CASSDRTLSTDTQYF. The chain has TRBV6-1 and TRBJ2-3; D ambiguous. Per germline, CDR1 MNHNS and CDR2 SASEGT. V lost 3 bases and J lost 0, with 10 bases in between. This CDR3 has 15 amino acids.

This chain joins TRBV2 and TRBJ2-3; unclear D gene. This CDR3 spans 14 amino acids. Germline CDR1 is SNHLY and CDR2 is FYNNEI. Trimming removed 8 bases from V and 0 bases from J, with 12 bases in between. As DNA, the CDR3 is TGTGCCAGCCACATCGCCACTAGCACAGATACGCAGTATTTT. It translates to CASHIATSTDTQYF.

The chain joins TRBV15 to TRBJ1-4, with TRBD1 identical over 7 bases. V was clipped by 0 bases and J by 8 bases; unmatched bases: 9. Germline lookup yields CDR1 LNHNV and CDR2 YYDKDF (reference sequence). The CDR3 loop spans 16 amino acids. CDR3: CATSREIDRAVEKLFF. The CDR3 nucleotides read TGTGCCACCAGCAGAGAGATAGACAGGGCGGTGGAAAAACTGTTTTTT.

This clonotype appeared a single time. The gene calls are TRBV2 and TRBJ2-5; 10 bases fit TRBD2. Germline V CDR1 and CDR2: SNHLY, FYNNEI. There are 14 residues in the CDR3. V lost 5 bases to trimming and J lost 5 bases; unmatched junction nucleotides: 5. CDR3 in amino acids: CASSWTSGDETQYF. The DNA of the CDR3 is TGTGCCAGCAGTTGGACTAGCGGAGATGAGACCCAGTACTTC.

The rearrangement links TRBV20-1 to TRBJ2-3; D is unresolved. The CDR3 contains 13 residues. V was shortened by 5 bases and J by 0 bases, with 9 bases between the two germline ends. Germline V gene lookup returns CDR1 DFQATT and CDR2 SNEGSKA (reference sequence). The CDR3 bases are TGCAGTGCTGGAACTTTTAGCACAGATACGCAGTATTTT. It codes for CSAGTFSTDTQYF.

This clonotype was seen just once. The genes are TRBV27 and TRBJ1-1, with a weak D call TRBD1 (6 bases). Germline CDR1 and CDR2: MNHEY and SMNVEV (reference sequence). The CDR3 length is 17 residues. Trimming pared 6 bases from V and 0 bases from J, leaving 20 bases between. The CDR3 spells CASSQTWLGGVNTEAFF. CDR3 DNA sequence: TGTGCCAGCAGCCAAACCTGGCTGGGGGGCGTGAACACTGAAGCTTTCTTT.

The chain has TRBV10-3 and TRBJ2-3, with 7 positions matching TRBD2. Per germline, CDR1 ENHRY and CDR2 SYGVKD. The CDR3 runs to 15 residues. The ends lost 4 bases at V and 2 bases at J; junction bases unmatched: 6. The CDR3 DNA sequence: TGTGCCATCAGTGCCTGGGAGGGAAACACAGATACGCAGTATTTT. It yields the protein CAISAWEGNTDTQYF.

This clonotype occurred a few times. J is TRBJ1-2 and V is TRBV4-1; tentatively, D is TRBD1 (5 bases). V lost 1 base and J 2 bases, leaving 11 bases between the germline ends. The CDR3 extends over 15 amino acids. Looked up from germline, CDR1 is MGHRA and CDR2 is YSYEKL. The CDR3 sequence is CASSQVGGENYGYTF. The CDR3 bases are TGCGCCAGCAGCCAAGTAGGAGGGGAGAACTATGGCTACACCTTC.

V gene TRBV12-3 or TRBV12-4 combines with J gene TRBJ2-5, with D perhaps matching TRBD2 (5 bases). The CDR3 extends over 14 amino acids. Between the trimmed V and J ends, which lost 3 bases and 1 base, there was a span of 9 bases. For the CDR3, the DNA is TGTGCCAGCAGTTTTGCTAGCAGCCAAGAGACCCAGTACTTC. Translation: CASSFASSQETQYF.

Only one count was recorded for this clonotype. The chain's CDR3 is CASGPGPTEAFF. The CDR3 nucleotides read TGCGCCAGCGGTCCAGGGCCCACTGAAGCTTTCTTT. The chain links TRBV5-1 to TRBJ1-1, with D maybe TRBD1 (5 bases). Trimming left V 7 bases short and J 4 bases short, with 11 bases between. Germline CDR1 and CDR2: SGHRS and YFSETQ. The CDR3 runs 12 residues.

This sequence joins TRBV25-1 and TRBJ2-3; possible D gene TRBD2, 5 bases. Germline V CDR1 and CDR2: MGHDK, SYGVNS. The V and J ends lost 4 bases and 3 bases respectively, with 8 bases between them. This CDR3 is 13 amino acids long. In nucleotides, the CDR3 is TGTGCCAGCAGTGTACCGGGAACAGATACGCAGTATTTT. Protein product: CASSVPGTDTQYF.

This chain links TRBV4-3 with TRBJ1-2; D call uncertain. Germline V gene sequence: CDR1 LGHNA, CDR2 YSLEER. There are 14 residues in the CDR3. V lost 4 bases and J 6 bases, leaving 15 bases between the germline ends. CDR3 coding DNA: TGCGCCAGCAGCCGAGATCGTACGTCGAATGGCTACACCTTC. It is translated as CASSRDRTSNGYTF.

The CDR3 loop reads CASSRRPGQARGMSYTF. The CDR3 coding sequence is TGCGCCAGCAGCCGGAGACCGGGACAGGCCAGGGGCATGAGCTACACCTTC. V is TRBV4-1 and J is TRBJ1-2, with 8 bases aligning to TRBD1. The length of the CDR3 is 17 residues. Germline lookup yields CDR1 MGHRA and CDR2 YSYEKL. J was trimmed by 9 bases and V by 4 bases; bases with no gene match: 19.

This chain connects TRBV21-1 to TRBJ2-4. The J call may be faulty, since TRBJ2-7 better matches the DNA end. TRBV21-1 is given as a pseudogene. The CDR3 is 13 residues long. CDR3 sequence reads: CASSNGRSGEQYF. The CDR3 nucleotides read TGTGCCAGCAGCAACGGCAGGTCTGGCGAGCAGTACTTC.

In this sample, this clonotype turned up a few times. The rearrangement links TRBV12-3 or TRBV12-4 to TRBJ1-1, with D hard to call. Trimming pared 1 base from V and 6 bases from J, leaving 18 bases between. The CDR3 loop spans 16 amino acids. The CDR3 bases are TGTGCCAGCAGTTTAGGAGTTGGGGAGAGACAATCTGAAGCTTTCTTT. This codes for CASSLGVGERQSEAFF.

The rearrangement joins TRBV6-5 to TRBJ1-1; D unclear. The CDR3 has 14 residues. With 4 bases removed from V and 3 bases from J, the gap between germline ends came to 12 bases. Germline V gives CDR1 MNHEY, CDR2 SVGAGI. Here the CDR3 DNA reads TGTGCCAGCAGTTGGGCAGTGGAACACACTGAAGCTTTCTTT. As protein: CASSWAVEHTEAFF.

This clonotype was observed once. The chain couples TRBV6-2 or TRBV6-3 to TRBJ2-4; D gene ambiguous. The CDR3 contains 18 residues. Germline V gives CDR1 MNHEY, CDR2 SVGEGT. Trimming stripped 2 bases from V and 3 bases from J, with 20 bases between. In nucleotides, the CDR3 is TGTGCCAGCAGTTACGACCAGCTACTCTCTGCAGTCAAAAACATTCAGTACTTC. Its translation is CASSYDQLLSAVKNIQYF.

CDR3 residues: CASSVVEGNYGYTF. CDR3 nucleotide sequence: TGTGCCAGCAGCGTAGTGGAAGGGAACTATGGCTACACCTTC. This sequence joins TRBV9 and TRBJ1-2, with D uncertain. CDR1 and CDR2 (germline): SGDLS, YYNGEE. The V gene lost 0 bases and the J gene lost 2 bases, with 8 bases spanning the gap. The CDR3 length is 14 residues. The complete variable domain, with remaining parts taken from reference TRBV9 and TRBJ1-2, reads DSGVTQTPKHLITATGQRVTLRCSPRSGDLSVYWYQQSLDQGLQFLIQYYNGEERAKGNILERFSAQQFPDLHSELNLSSLELGDSALYFCASSVVEGNYGYTFGSGTRLTVV.

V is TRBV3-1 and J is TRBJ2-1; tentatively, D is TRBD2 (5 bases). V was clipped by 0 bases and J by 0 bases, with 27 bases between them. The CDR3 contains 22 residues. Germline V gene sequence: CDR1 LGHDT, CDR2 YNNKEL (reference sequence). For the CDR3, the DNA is TGTGCCAGCAGCCAAGATCGACCCGTAAGGTCATGGGAGAGAGTCTCCTACAATGAGCAGTTCTTC. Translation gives CASSQDRPVRSWERVSYNEQFF.

The CDR3, as DNA: TGTGCCAGCAGCGAACGGGGGCCAGGCTACACCTTC. Protein: CASSERGPGYTF. The chain links TRBV5-6 to TRBJ1-2; D is perhaps TRBD1 (6 bases). The CDR3 runs 12 residues. V was pared by 4 bases and J by 8 bases, with 12 bases between. Germline lookup yields CDR1 SGHDT and CDR2 YYEEEE.

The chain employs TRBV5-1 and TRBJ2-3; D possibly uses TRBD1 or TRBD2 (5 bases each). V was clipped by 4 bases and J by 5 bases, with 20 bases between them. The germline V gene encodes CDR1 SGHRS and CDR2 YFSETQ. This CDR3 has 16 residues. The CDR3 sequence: CASSRDGTGGQDTQYF. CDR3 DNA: TGCGCCAGCAGCCGGGACGGGACCGGCGGTCAAGATACGCAGTATTTT. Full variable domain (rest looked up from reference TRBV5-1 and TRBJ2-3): KAGVTQTPRYLIKTRGQQVTLSCSPISGHRSVSWYQQTPGQGLQFLFEYFSETQRNKGNFPGRFSGRQFSNSRSEMNVSTLELGDSALYLCASSRDGTGGQDTQYFGPGTRLTVL.